The rows below give T cell receptor beta chains drawn from one sample of a study of blood T cell repertoires in COVID-19. Clones were read by immunoSEQ multiplex PCR, and TCRdb kept only the in-frame ones, dropping some. The sample records about 110,000 clones, 70% to 80% being singletons. Sequenced sample: peripheral blood. The receptors here all came from a woman aged 60-75 years with acute or convalescent COVID-19. The CDR3 runs from the conserved cysteine through the conserved F or W. D genes are given only for firm matches. Some rows have no size entry. The others give once, few or many, or a class for an expanded clone.

V gene,D gene,J gene,clone size,CDR3 DNA,CDR3 protein
TRBV6-4,-,TRBJ1-2,-,TGTGCCAGCAGTGACTCTTCAGGAGCGGTCGGAGGCTACACCTTC,CASSDSSGAVGGYTF
TRBV28,TRBD1,TRBJ2-2,-,TGTGCCAGCAGTAGCCTCTCCCAGGGGGCTTTCAACACCGGGGAGCTGTTTTTT,CASSSLSQGAFNTGELFF
TRBV2,TRBD1,TRBJ1-4,-,TGTGCCAGCAGTGGAGGACAGGGTTTCGAAAAACTGTTTTTT,CASSGGQGFEKLFF
TRBV2,-,TRBJ1-5,-,TGTGCCAGCAGTGAAGGGGCCGGCGCCTATCAGCCCCAGCATTTT,CASSEGAGAYQPQHF
TRBV5-1,-,TRBJ1-4,-,-,CASSSSDRAEKLFF
TRBV4-1,-,TRBJ1-2,many,TGCGCCAGCAGCCAAGAAGGGGCAGGGGCTAACTATGGCTACACCTTC,CASSQEGAGANYGYTF
TRBV4-3,TRBD1,TRBJ2-3,-,TGCGCCAGCAGCCAAGAGACAGGGGGCTTTGATACGCAGTATTTT,CASSQETGGFDTQYF
TRBV7-2,-,TRBJ1-4,-,TGTGCCAGCAGCTTGAGGGCGGGATCTAATGAAAAACTGTTTTTT,CASSLRAGSNEKLFF
TRBV19,TRBD1,TRBJ2-2,-,TGTGCCAGTAGATGGGTCACAGGGGGCGGGAACACCGGGGAGCTGTTTTTT,CASRWVTGGGNTGELFF
TRBV29-1,TRBD2,TRBJ2-3,-,TGCAGCGTGGAAGGGACTAGCGGGGGGAACACAGATACGCAGTATTTT,CSVEGTSGGNTDTQYF
TRBV6-5,-,TRBJ1-1,-,TGTGCCAGCAGACCCAGATCGCAGGCGAACACTGAAGCTTTCTTT,CASRPRSQANTEAFF
TRBV6-1,-,TRBJ1-4,-,TGTGCCAGCAGTGAAGATATGAGGAGGAATGAAAAACTGTTTTTT,CASSEDMRRNEKLFF
TRBV7-6,TRBD1,TRBJ1-6,few,TGTGCCAGCAGCGAATTGGGACAGGCTAATTCACCCCTCCACTTT,CASSELGQANSPLHF